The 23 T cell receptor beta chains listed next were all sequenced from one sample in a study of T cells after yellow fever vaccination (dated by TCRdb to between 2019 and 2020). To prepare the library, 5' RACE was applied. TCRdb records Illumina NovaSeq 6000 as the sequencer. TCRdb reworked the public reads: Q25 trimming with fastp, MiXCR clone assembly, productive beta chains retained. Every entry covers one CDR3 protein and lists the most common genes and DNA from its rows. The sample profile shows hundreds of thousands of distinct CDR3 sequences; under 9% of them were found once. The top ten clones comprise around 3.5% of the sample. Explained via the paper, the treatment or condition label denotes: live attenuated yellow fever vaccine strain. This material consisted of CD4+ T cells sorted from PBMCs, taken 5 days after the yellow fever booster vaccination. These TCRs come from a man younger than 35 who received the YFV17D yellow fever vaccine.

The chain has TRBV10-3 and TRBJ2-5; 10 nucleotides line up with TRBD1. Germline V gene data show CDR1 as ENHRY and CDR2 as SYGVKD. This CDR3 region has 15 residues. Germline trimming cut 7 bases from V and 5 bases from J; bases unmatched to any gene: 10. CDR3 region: CAIKRDRGSQETQYF. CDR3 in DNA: TGTGCCATCAAAAGGGACAGGGGATCGCAGGAGACCCAGTACTTC.

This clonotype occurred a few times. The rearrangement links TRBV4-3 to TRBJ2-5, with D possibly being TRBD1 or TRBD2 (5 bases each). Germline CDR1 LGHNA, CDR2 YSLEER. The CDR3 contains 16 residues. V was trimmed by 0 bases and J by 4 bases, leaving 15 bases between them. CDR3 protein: CASSQEIRGDGETQYF. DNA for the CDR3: TGCGCCAGCAGCCAAGAGATCCGAGGGGACGGAGAGACCCAGTACTTC.

CDR3 nucleotides: TGTGCCAGCAGCCGGACCTTACCTGGGGCCAACGTCCTGACTTTC. Translated: CASSRTLPGANVLTF. J is TRBJ2-6 and V is TRBV6-2 or TRBV6-3, with no clear D. Germline V gene lookup returns CDR1 MNHEY and CDR2 SVGEGT. The length of the CDR3 is 15 residues. Trimming took 6 bases from V and 2 from J, leaving 11 bases between them.

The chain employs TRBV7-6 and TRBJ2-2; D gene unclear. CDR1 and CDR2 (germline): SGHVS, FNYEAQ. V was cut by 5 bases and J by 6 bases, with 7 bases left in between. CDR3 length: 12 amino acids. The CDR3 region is CASSQRSGELFF. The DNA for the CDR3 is TGTGCCAGCAGCCAAAGATCCGGGGAGCTGTTTTTT.

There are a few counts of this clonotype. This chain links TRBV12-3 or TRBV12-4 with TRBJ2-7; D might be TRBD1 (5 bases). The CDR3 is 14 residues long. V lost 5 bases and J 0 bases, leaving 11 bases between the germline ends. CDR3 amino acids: CASSADSHSYEQYF. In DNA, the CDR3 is TGTGCCAGCAGTGCCGACAGTCACTCCTACGAGCAGTACTTC.

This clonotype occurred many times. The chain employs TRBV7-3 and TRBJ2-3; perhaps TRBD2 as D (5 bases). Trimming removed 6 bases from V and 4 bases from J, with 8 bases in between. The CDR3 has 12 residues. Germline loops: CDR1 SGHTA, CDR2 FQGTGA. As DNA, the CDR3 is TGTGCCAGCAGTCGGGGATCAGATACGCAGTATTTT. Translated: CASSRGSDTQYF.

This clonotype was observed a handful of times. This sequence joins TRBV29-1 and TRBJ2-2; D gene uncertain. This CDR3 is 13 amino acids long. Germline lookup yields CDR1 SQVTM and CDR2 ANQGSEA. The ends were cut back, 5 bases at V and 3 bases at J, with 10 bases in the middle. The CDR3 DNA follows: TGCAGCGTTAAGGGTGTACACACCGGGGAGCTGTTTTTT. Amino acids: CSVKGVHTGELFF.

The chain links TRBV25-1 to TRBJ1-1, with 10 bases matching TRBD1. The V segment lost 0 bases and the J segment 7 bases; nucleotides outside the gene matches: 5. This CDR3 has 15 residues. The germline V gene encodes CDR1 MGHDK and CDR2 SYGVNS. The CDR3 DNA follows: TGTGCCAGCAGTGAATATGGACAGGGGGGAGGTGAAGCTTTCTTT. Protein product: CASSEYGQGGGEAFF.

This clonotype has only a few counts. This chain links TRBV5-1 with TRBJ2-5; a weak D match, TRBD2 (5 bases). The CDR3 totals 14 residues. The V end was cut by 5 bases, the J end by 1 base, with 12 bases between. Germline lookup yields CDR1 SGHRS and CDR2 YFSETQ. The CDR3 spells CASRNGRGQETQYF. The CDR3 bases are TGCGCCAGCAGGAATGGACGGGGCCAAGAGACCCAGTACTTC.

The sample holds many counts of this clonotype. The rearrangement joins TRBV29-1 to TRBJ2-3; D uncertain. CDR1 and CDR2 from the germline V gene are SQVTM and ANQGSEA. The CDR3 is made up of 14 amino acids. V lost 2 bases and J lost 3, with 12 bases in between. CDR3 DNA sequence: TGCAGCGTTGAATCCCGATCCAGTACAGATACGCAGTATTTT. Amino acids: CSVESRSSTDTQYF.

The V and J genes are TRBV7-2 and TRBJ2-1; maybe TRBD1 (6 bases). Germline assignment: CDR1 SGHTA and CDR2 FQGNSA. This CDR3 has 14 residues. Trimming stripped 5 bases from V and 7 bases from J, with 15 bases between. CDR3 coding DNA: TGTGCCAGCAGCACCTACAGGGCTCGGAATGAGCAGTTCTTC. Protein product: CASSTYRARNEQFF. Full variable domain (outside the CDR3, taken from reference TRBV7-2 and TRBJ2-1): GAGVSQSPSNKVTEKGKDVELRCDPISGHTALYWYRQSLGQGLEFLIYFQGNSAPDKSGLPSDRFSAERTGGSVSTLTIQRTQQEDSAVYLCASSTYRARNEQFFGPGTRLTVL.

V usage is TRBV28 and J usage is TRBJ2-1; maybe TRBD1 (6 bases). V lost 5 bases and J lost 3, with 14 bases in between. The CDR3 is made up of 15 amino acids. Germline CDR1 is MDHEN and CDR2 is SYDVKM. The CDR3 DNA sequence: TGTGCCAGCAGTCCCCCAGGGGTAAGCTACAATGAGCAGTTCTTC. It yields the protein CASSPPGVSYNEQFF.

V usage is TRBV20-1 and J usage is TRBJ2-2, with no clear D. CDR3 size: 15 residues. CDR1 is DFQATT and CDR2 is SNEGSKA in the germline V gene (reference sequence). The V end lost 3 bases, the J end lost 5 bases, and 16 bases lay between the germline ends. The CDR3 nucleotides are TGCAGTGCTAGGAAAGAAGGGATTCTGACCGGGGAGCTGTTTTTT. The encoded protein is CSARKEGILTGELFF.

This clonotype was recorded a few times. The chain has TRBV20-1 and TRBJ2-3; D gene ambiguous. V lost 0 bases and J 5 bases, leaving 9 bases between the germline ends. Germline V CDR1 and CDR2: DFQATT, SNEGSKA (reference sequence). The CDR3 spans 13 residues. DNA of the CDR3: TGCAGTGCTAGAGATGTCCGAATAGATACGCAGTATTTT. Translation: CSARDVRIDTQYF.

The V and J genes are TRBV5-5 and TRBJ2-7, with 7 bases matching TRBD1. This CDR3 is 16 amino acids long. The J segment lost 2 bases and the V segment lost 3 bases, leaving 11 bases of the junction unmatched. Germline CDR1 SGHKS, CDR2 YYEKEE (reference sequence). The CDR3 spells CASSSGFRDRTYEQYV. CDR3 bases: TGTGCCAGCAGCTCGGGGTTCAGGGACAGAACCTACGAGCAGTACGTC.

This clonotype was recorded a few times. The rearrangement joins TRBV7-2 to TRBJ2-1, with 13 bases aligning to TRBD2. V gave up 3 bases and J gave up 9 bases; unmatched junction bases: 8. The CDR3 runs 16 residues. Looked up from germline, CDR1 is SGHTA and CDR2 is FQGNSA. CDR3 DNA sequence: TGTGCCAGCAGCTTGAGAAGGACTAGCGGGGGAGTTGAGCAGTTCTTC. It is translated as CASSLRRTSGGVEQFF.

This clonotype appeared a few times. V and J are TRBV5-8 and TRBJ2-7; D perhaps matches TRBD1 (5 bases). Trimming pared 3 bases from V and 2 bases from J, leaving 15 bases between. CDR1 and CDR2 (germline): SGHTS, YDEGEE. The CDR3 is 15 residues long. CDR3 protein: CASSYGQVVTYEQYF. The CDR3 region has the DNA TGTGCCAGCAGCTACGGACAAGTTGTTACCTACGAGCAGTACTTC. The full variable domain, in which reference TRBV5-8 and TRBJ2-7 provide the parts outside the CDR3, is EAGVTQSPTHLIKTRGQQATLRCSPISGHTSVYWYQQALGLGLQFLLWYDEGEERNRGNFPPRFSGRQFPNYSSELNVNALELEDSALYLCASSYGQVVTYEQYFGPGTRLTVT.

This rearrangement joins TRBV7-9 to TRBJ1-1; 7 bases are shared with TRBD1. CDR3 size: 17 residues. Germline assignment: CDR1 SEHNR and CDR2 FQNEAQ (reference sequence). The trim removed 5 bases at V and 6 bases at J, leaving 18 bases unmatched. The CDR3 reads CASSLLTDRWGFAEAFF. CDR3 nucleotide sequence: TGTGCCAGCAGCCTACTGACGGACAGGTGGGGCTTCGCTGAAGCTTTCTTT.

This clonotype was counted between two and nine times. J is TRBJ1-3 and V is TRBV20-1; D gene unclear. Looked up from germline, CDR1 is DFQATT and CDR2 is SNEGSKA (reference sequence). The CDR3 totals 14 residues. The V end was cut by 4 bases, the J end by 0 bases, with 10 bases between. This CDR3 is CSAKRDASGNTIYF. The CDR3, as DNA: TGCAGTGCTAAAAGGGATGCCTCTGGAAACACCATATATTTT.

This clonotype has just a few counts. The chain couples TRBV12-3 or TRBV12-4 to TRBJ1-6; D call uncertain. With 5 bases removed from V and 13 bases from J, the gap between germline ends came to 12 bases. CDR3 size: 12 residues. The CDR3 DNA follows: TGTGCCAGCAGTCCGATTATTCTCCCCCTCCACTTT. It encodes CASSPIILPLHF.

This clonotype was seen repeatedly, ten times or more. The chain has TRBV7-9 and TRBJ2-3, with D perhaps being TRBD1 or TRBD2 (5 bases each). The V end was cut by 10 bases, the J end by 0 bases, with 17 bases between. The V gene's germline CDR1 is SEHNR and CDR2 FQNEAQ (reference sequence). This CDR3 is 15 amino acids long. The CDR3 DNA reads TGTGCCACCCGGGGACCGACAACTAGCACAGATACGCAGTATTTT. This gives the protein CATRGPTTSTDTQYF. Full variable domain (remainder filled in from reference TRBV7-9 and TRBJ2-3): DTGVSQNPRHKITKRGQNVTFRCDPISEHNRLYWYRQTLGQGPEFLTYFQNEAQLEKSRLLSDRFSAERPKGSFSTLEIQRTEQGDSAMYLCATRGPTTSTDTQYFGPGTRLTVL.

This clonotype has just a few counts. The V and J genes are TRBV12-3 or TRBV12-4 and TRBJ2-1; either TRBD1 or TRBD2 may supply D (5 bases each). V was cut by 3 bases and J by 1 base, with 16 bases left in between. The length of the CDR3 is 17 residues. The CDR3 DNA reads TGTGCCAGCAGTTTGTGGGGGTCGGGGAAATCCTACAATGAGCAGTTCTTC. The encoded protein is CASSLWGSGKSYNEQFF.

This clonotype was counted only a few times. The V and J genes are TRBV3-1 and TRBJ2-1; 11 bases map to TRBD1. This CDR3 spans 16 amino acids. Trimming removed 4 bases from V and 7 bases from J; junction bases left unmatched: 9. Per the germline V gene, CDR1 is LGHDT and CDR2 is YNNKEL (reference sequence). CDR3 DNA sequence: TGTGCCAGCAGCCCGAACGCGGGACAGGGGGGGAATGAGCAGTTCTTC. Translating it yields CASSPNAGQGGNEQFF.